This entry features one TCR beta chain sequence. CDR3 length equals 16 residues. Germline-derived CDR1 and CDR2 are SGHTS and YDEGEE. J gave up 4 bases and V 4 bases, and 10 bases lay outside the gene matches. The data derive from a study of blood T cell repertoires in COVID-19. Background on the study: Samples representing acute and convalescent COVID-19 were sourced from the United States, Italy and Spain. PBMCs, B-cell-depleted T cells, or T cells provided the cDNA or gDNA that made up the material.

Original processing methods: Amplified reference gene primers provided the basis for estimating nucleated cell counts. Profiled with immunoSEQ multiplex PCR; TCRdb holds only in-frame clones, not every one. That table supplies the V and J calls and clone size; D and trimming were determined from the DNA. The table shows about 210,000 clones, with roughly 89% occurring only once. Each participant's cohort was designated according to participant-reported clinical history. The rearrangement links TRBV5-8 to TRBJ2-1; 8 nucleotides align to TRBD1. The receptor was isolated from a man aged 18 to 30 with acute COVID-19. The sequenced sample was PBMCs or T cells enriched from blood (not recorded which). The CDR3 reads CASSPRATGGYNEQFF. DNA for the CDR3: TGTGCCAGCAGCCCTAGGGCCACAGGGGGGTACAATGAGCAGTTCTTC.